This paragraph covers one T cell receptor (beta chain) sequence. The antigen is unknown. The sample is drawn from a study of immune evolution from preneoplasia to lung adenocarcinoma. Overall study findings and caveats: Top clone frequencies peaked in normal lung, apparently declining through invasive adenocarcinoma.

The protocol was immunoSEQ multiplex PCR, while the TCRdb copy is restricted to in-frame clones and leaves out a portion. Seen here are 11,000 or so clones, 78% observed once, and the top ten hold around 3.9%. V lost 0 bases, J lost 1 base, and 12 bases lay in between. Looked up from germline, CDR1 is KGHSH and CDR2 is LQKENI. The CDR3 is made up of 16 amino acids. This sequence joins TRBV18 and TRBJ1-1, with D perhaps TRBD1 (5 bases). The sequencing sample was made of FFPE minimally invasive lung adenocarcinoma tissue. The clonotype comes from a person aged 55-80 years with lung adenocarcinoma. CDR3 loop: CASSPPSRGSNTEAFF. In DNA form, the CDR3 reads TGTGCCAGCTCACCACCGTCGCGGGGCTCGAACACTGAAGCTTTCTTT.